Below, 24 T cell receptor beta chains from the same sample are listed, as sequenced in a study of vaccination and CD4 T cells after COVID-19. Sample treatment: approximately 11-day PBMC culture with coronavirus spike peptide pools or control peptides (ViraFEST assay). Oncomine TCR Beta short-read sequencing was applied to DNA from cultured CD4+ T cells. Each CDR3 protein is one row after TCRdb ran MiXCR on the PCR reads. The sample gives over 10,000 distinct CDR3 sequences, 65% to 75% of which show up once; around 32% is in the top ten. Their target antigens are unknown. Sample: CD4+ T cells from blood, cultured in vitro. The receptor source for this set is a human donor who had recovered from COVID-19.

The chain carries TRBV15 and TRBJ2-5, with D perhaps TRBD2 (6 bases). Trimming took off 5 bases at V and 1 base at J, with 8 bases between the two ends. This CDR3 has 13 amino acids. Germline CDR1 is LNHNV and CDR2 is YYDKDF (reference sequence). CDR3 in DNA: TGTGCCACCAGCGGAGGGATCCAAGAGACCCAGTACTTC. Protein: CATSGGIQETQYF. Using reference TRBV15 and TRBJ2-5 for the parts outside the CDR3, the full variable domain is DAMVIQNPRYQVTQFGKPVTLSCSQTLNHNVMYWYQQKSSQAPKLLFHYYDKDFNNEADTPDNFQSRRPNTSFCFLDIRSPGLGDTAMYLCATSGGIQETQYFGPGTRLLVL.

This clonotype has only one observation. The rearrangement links TRBV15 to TRBJ2-2; D may correspond to TRBD1 or TRBD2 (7 bases each). CDR1 LNHNV and CDR2 YYDKDF come from the germline V gene (reference sequence). There are 14 residues in the CDR3. With 2 bases removed from V and 6 bases from J, the gap between germline ends came to 10 bases. CDR3 sequence: CATSRQGGAGELFF. Written as DNA, the CDR3 is TGTGCCACCAGCAGACAGGGGGGGGCCGGGGAGCTGTTTTTT. The complete variable domain, with remaining parts taken from reference TRBV15 and TRBJ2-2, reads DAMVIQNPRYQVTQFGKPVTLSCSQTLNHNVMYWYQQKSSQAPKLLFHYYDKDFNNEADTPDNFQSRRPNTSFCFLDIRSPGLGDTAMYLCATSRQGGAGELFFGEGSRLTVL.

The chain recombines TRBV4-2 with TRBJ2-2; 7 bases agree with TRBD1. Trimming at V came to 4 bases and at J to 5 bases, leaving 7 bases not matched to a gene. The CDR3 spans 15 residues. CDR1 and CDR2 from the germline V gene are LGHNA and YNFKEQ. The CDR3 DNA follows: TGTGCCAGCAGCCGGGCCCCGACAGGGACCGGGGAGCTGTTTTTT. Translation gives CASSRAPTGTGELFF.

The chain recombines TRBV18 with TRBJ1-1, with 9 bases matching TRBD1. In germline, CDR1 is KGHSH, CDR2 LQKENI. Trimming cost V 5 bases and J 4 bases; bases outside gene matches: 2. The CDR3 length is 13 residues. The DNA for the CDR3 is TGTGCCAGCTCAGACAGGGGGGGCACTGAAGCTTTCTTT. Protein sequence: CASSDRGGTEAFF.

V is TRBV28 and J is TRBJ2-2; D gene uncertain. The CDR3 has 12 amino acids. V was shortened by 2 bases and J by 5 bases, with 3 bases between the two germline ends. The V gene's germline CDR1 is MDHEN and CDR2 SYDVKM. CDR3 sequence: CASSLGTGELFF. CDR3 DNA: TGTGCCAGCAGTTTAGGTACCGGGGAGCTGTTTTTT.

The V and J genes are TRBV6-2 or TRBV6-3 and TRBJ2-5, with TRBD1 identical over 9 bases. V dropped 9 bases and J dropped 5; count of bases not matched to a gene: 13. Germline CDR1 MNHEY, CDR2 SVGEGT. The CDR3 consists of 15 residues. The CDR3 coding sequence is TGTGCCAGTAGGGACAGGGCAGCGGGATTGGAGACCCAGTACTTC. It encodes CASRDRAAGLETQYF.

This chain links TRBV19 with TRBJ1-5; a weak D match, TRBD1 (5 bases). This CDR3 has 14 residues. V was trimmed by 4 bases and J by 11 bases, leaving 18 bases between them. Looked up from germline, CDR1 is LNHDA and CDR2 is SQIVND (reference sequence). The CDR3 loop is CASSRADTIRAQHF. The CDR3 DNA sequence: TGTGCCAGTAGTAGGGCGGACACAATCAGGGCCCAGCATTTT.

The rearrangement joins TRBV6-5 to TRBJ1-2; no firm D call. Trimming pared 0 bases from V and 7 bases from J, leaving 21 bases between. Per the germline V gene, CDR1 is MNHEY and CDR2 is SVGAGI. CDR3 length: 17 residues. CDR3: CASSYSIVLQIFVGYTF. The CDR3 DNA sequence: TGTGCCAGCAGTTACTCGATAGTGCTGCAGATCTTTGTTGGCTACACCTTC.

CDR3 loop: CATSRGSGHNNEQFF. Here the CDR3 DNA reads TGTGCCACCAGCAGAGGATCGGGACATAACAATGAGCAGTTCTTC. This chain uses TRBV15 with TRBJ2-1, with D tentatively TRBD1 (6 bases). CDR3 length: 15 amino acids. Germline V gene data show CDR1 as LNHNV and CDR2 as YYDKDF (reference sequence). V dropped 1 base and J dropped 5 bases, with 12 bases sitting between them.

This sequence joins TRBV20-1 and TRBJ1-1, with 9 bases matching TRBD1. The J segment lost 6 bases and the V segment lost 2 bases, leaving 7 bases of the junction unmatched. The CDR3 covers 14 residues. Germline loops: CDR1 DFQATT, CDR2 SNEGSKA (reference sequence). DNA of the CDR3: TGCAGTGCTAGAAGAACAGGGGGCAGCGCTGAAGCTTTCTTT. Residues: CSARRTGGSAEAFF.

The V call is TRBV20-1, the J call TRBJ1-5; tentatively, D is TRBD1 (5 bases). Deletions cut 7 bases from V and 4 bases from J, with 14 bases between. Germline CDR1 reads DFQATT; CDR2 reads SNEGSKA (reference sequence). The CDR3 length is 13 residues. CDR3 sequence reads: CSVLRGFNQPQHF. CDR3 DNA: TGCAGTGTGCTGAGGGGCTTTAATCAGCCCCAGCATTTT.

The chain is built from TRBV5-4 and TRBJ2-5, with TRBD1 matching 7 bases. The CDR3 is made up of 13 amino acids. The germline V gene has CDR1 SGHNT and CDR2 YYREEE (reference sequence). V was clipped by 2 bases and J by 5 bases; unmatched bases: 3. The DNA of the CDR3 is TGTGCCAGCAGCTTAGACAGGGCGGAGACCCAGTACTTC. This encodes CASSLDRAETQYF.

The count of this clonotype is one. J is TRBJ1-6 and V is TRBV11-2, with 10 bases aligning to TRBD1. J lost 8 bases, V lost 5 bases, and 9 bases had no gene match. The CDR3 runs to 16 residues. Germline assignment: CDR1 SGHAT and CDR2 FQNNGV. In nucleotides, the CDR3 is TGTGCCAGCAGCATCGCGACAGGGGGCAGGTATTCACCCCTCCACTTT. Amino acids: CASSIATGGRYSPLHF.

The genes are TRBV7-2 and TRBJ1-1; no clear D gene. CDR3 length: 14 amino acids. V was clipped by 5 bases and J by 4 bases, with 14 bases between them. Per germline, CDR1 SGHTA and CDR2 FQGNSA. For the CDR3, the DNA is TGTGCCAGCAGCCCCCTTGCCGGGAGCACTGAAGCTTTCTTT. Its translation is CASSPLAGSTEAFF.

CDR3 bases: TGTGCCAGCAGCCCTCGGGAAGGGGCTAGAGCTTTCTTT. Translation: CASSPREGARAFF. The rearrangement uses TRBV11-3 and TRBJ1-1; D is perhaps TRBD1 (5 bases). This CDR3 is 13 amino acids long. Trimming left V 5 bases short and J 10 bases short, with 17 bases between. Germline V gene lookup returns CDR1 SGHNT and CDR2 YENEEA.

This chain joins TRBV19 and TRBJ2-4; TRBD1 or TRBD2 may be the D gene (6 bases each). CDR1 is LNHDA, CDR2 SQIVND, per germline (reference sequence). CDR3 length: 14 amino acids. V gave up 9 bases and J gave up 0 bases, with 12 bases separating them. The CDR3 sequence: CASGGGIAKNIQYF. Written as DNA, the CDR3 is TGTGCCAGCGGGGGCGGGATAGCCAAAAACATTCAGTACTTC.

The table lists this clonotype with a few counts. The chain links TRBV6-2 or TRBV6-3 to TRBJ1-2, with a possible D match to TRBD1 (5 bases). Germline CDR1 and CDR2: MNHEY and SVGEGT. V lost 6 bases to trimming and J lost 8 bases, with 16 bases between them. The CDR3 is made up of 13 amino acids. The DNA for the CDR3 is TGTGCCAGCAGCAAGTACGCAGGGAGCGGCTACACCTTC. This codes for CASSKYAGSGYTF.

The chain is built from TRBV10-3 and TRBJ1-1; D is undetermined. CDR3 length: 12 amino acids. The germline V and J ends were trimmed by 6 bases and 1 base, with 6 bases remaining between them. The germline gives CDR1 ENHRY, CDR2 SYGVKD. The CDR3 loop is CAIRRTNTEAFF. The CDR3 coding sequence is TGTGCCATCAGAAGGACGAACACTGAAGCTTTCTTT.

The gene calls are TRBV7-2 and TRBJ2-3; 11 positions match TRBD2. The CDR3 sequence is 18 residues long. With 0 bases clipped from V and 2 bases from J, the junction kept 7 bases outside the gene matches. Germline values: CDR1 SGHTA, CDR2 FQGNSA. CDR3 loop: CASSLALLAGGNTDTQYF. CDR3 nucleotides: TGTGCCAGCAGCTTAGCCTTGCTAGCGGGAGGAAACACAGATACGCAGTATTTT.

V and J are TRBV10-3 and TRBJ1-1; a weak D match, TRBD1 (6 bases). Germline V gives CDR1 ENHRY, CDR2 SYGVKD. CDR3 length: 13 amino acids. V lost 10 bases, J lost 1 base, and 13 bases lay in between. CDR3: CANRRGENTEAFF. DNA of the CDR3: TGTGCCAACCGAAGGGGGGAGAACACTGAAGCTTTCTTT.

The chain uses TRBV15 and TRBJ1-1; D may be TRBD1 (6 bases). Trimming shortened V by 4 bases and J by 4 bases, and 13 bases separated the two germline ends. The CDR3 spans 14 residues. Germline CDR1 and CDR2: LNHNV and YYDKDF (reference sequence). DNA of the CDR3: TGTGCCACCAGCACCGGGACAATTGTCACTGAAGCTTTCTTT. It specifies CATSTGTIVTEAFF.

This clonotype was detected once. The V gene is TRBV10-1, the J gene TRBJ2-7, with D possibly being TRBD1 or TRBD2 (5 bases each). The CDR3 covers 13 residues. V lost 5 bases, J lost 7 bases, and 15 bases lay in between. Germline V gene data show CDR1 as WNHNN and CDR2 as SYGVQD (reference sequence). CDR3 protein: CASSLSGLGEQYF. CDR3 in DNA: TGCGCCAGCAGTCTTTCGGGGCTAGGGGAGCAGTACTTC.

The V call is TRBV20-1, the J call TRBJ1-6; 7 bases are a match to TRBD1. CDR1 is DFQATT, CDR2 SNEGSKA, per germline (reference sequence). The J segment lost 7 bases and the V segment lost 6 bases, leaving 9 bases of the junction unmatched. The CDR3 covers 14 residues. CDR3 sequence: CSADTGAENSPLHF. In DNA, the CDR3 is TGCAGTGCCGATACAGGGGCGGAAAATTCACCCCTCCACTTT.

V is TRBV30 and J is TRBJ1-5; unclear D gene. The ends were cut back, 2 bases at V and 3 bases at J, with 8 bases in the middle. CDR1 and CDR2 from the germline V gene are GTSNPN and SVGIG (reference sequence). The CDR3 is 13 amino acids. Here the CDR3 reads CAWSPRINQPQHF. The CDR3 DNA sequence: TGTGCCTGGAGTCCACGGATCAATCAGCCCCAGCATTTT.